The sequence of this T cell receptor beta chain was determined in a study of T cells in Graves' hyperthyroidism and ophthalmopathy. From RNA transcripts, TCR beta CDR3 regions were amplified. A first-round RT-PCR of the TCR CDR3 used the HTBI primer set. TCRdb re-called the multiplex PCR reads through MiXCR, storing one row per CDR3 protein. The table has approximately 590,000 distinct CDR3 sequences, 15% to 17% seen once. This clonotype showed up many times. Sequences were obtained from blood. The clonotype originates from a woman in her twenties or thirties with Graves' hyperthyroidism.

This chain's CDR3 is CASSLEALGNEQFF. The CDR3 nucleotides read TGTGCCAGCAGCTTAGAGGCCTTGGGCAATGAGCAGTTCTTC. This rearrangement joins TRBV7-8 to TRBJ2-1; D uncertain. Trimming stripped 1 base from V and 6 bases from J, with 10 bases between. This CDR3 has 14 amino acids. The germline V gene has CDR1 SGHVS and CDR2 FQNEAQ. Looking up the rest from reference TRBV7-8 and TRBJ2-1 gives the full variable domain: GAGVSQSPRYKVAKRGQDVALRCDPISGHVSLFWYQQALGQGPEFLTYFQNEAQLDKSGLPSDRFFAERPEGSVSTLKIQRTQQEDSAVYLCASSLEALGNEQFFGPGTRLTVL.